Listed below are T cell receptor beta chains from one sample, sequenced in a study of blood T cell repertoires in COVID-19. Profiling relied on immunoSEQ multiplex PCR, and the TCRdb table lists in-frame clones only, not all of them. The table includes about 110,000 clones, about 88% detected once. The sequenced sample consisted of peripheral blood. The source is a human donor in a cohort sampled during active COVID-19. Both conserved end residues are trimmed from each CDR3. D genes are given only for firm matches. Only some rows state a clone size, as once, few, many or a class for expanded clones.

D gene	clone size	V gene	J gene	CDR3 protein
-	-	TRBV19	TRBJ1-5	ASSIANSNQPQH
-	-	TRBV6-5	TRBJ1-2	ASSYSSGNYGYT
-	-	TRBV13	TRBJ1-1	ASSPEGGGGGTEAF
TRBD1	-	TRBV7-9	TRBJ1-4	ASSYLEGAGEKLF
-	-	TRBV6-5	TRBJ2-3	ASSALQYTDTQY
TRBD1	-	TRBV2	TRBJ1-5	ASSRPGTGFNQPQH
TRBD2	many	TRBV2	TRBJ2-3	ASSPGTSGYQDTQY
-	few	TRBV10-3	TRBJ1-2	AISEPTDDPTNYGYT
TRBD1	-	TRBV11-3	TRBJ2-1	ASSFSGTGAYNEQF
TRBD1	-	TRBV18	TRBJ1-5	ASSLDGQVSNQPQH
TRBD1	-	TRBV6-5	TRBJ2-2	ASSRTGGVTGELF
TRBD2	few	TRBV10-3	TRBJ2-2	AIKGSGTSGKEAGELF
-	-	TRBV11-3	TRBJ2-3	ASSFGPGLTDTQY
TRBD1	few	TRBV25-1	TRBJ1-1	ASSDASGGWTEAF
TRBD1	-	TRBV19	TRBJ2-7	ASTLGQGDEQY
-	few	TRBV7-9	TRBJ2-7	ASSQTGSGYEQY
TRBD1	-	TRBV19	TRBJ1-1	ASSFPPGGQGTEAF
TRBD1	-	TRBV6-1	TRBJ1-2	ASSEAGQMHYGYT
-	-	TRBV5-1	TRBJ2-7	ASSLLEVNPYEQY
-	-	TRBV7-6	TRBJ2-2	ASSPGGHNGELF
-	-	TRBV3-1/TRBV3-2	TRBJ1-1	ASSQVVASTEAF
-	-	TRBV18	TRBJ1-4	ASSPDEGANEKLF
-	-	TRBV2	TRBJ1-4	ASRARVAANEKLF
TRBD1	-	TRBV24-1	TRBJ2-2	ATSDLSSRGLTGELF
-	-	TRBV5-1	TRBJ1-2	ASSLGAGEGRGYT
-	-	TRBV30	TRBJ2-5	AWSAGSQETQY
TRBD1	-	TRBV10-3	TRBJ1-2	AISEGQGYGYT
-	-	TRBV28	TRBJ1-2	ASTTTETGQGGYT
TRBD1	few	TRBV7-9	TRBJ1-6	ASTQGESVVGPLH
-	-	TRBV5-1	TRBJ2-7	ASSLAGLPPPYEQY
-	-	TRBV18	TRBJ1-3	ASSTTSQGPANTIY
-	few	TRBV12-3/TRBV12-4	TRBJ1-2	ASSLTVYGYT
TRBD1	-	TRBV12-3/TRBV12-4	TRBJ2-4	ASSWTGQSIQY
TRBD1	-	TRBV6-5	TRBJ2-5	ASTLTGVQETQY
-	-	TRBV7-9	TRBJ2-1	ASSLLPSSYNEQF